This T cell receptor beta chain was recovered during a study of shared clonotypes between healthy human individuals. This CDR3 has 16 residues. V was pared by 4 bases and J by 5 bases, with 20 bases between. Germline V gene sequence: CDR1 SEHNR, CDR2 FQNEAQ (reference sequence). Sequencing was performed with immunoSEQ multiplex PCR; in TCRdb, only in-frame clones are kept and a portion is missing. The sample comprises roughly 2,500,000 clones, under 95% of which are singletons, and approximately 0.36% rests with the top ten. The chain links TRBV7-9 to TRBJ1-2; TRBD1 is a possible D gene (6 bases). Sample: naive CD4+ T cells from PBMCs. The sample's subset: CD45RA+ positively selected. The sequence derives from a man between 18 and 29 years old in good health. Some clones in this sample may be carry-over from other donors' samples. CDR3 in DNA: TGTGCCAGCAGCTACGGATCGGGGGGGGCGTCATATGGCTACACCTTC. This translates into CASSYGSGGASYGYTF.